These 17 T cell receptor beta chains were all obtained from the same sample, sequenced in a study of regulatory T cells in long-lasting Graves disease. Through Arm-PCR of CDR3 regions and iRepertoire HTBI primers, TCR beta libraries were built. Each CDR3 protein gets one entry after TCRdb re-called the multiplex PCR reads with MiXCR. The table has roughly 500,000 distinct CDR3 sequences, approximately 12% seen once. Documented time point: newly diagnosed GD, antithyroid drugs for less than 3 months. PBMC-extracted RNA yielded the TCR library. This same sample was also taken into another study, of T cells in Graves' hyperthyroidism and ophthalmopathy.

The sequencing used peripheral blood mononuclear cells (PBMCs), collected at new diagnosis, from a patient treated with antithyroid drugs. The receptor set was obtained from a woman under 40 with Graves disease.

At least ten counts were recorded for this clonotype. The CDR3 loop is CASNGGQITDTQYF. Written as DNA, the CDR3 is TGTGCCAGCAATGGGGGACAGATCACAGATACGCAGTATTTT. V gene TRBV2 combines with J gene TRBJ2-3; 7 bases map to TRBD1. Germline V gene sequence: CDR1 SNHLY, CDR2 FYNNEI. The ends lost 7 bases at V and 2 bases at J; junction bases unmatched: 6. The length of the CDR3 is 14 residues.

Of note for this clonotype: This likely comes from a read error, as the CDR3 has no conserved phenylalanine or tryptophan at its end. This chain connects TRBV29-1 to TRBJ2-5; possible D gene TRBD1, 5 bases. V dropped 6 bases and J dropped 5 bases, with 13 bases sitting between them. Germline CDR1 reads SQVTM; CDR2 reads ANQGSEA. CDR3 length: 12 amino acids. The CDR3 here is CSVGHAGETQYS. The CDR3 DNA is TGCAGCGTCGGACATGCCGGGGAGACCCAGTACTCC.

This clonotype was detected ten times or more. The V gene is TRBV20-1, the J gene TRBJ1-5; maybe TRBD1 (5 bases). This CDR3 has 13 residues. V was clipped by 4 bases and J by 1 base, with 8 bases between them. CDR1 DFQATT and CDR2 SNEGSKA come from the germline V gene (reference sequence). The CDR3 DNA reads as TGCAGTGCTATGAGACAGAGCAATCAGCCCCAGCATTTT. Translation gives CSAMRQSNQPQHF.

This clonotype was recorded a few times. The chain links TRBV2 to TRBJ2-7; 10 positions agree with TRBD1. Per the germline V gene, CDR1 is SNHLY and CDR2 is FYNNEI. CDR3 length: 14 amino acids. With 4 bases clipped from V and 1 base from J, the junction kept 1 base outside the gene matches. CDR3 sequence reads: CASSGTGGSYEQYF. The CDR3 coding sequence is TGTGCCAGCAGTGGGACAGGGGGTTCCTACGAGCAGTACTTC.

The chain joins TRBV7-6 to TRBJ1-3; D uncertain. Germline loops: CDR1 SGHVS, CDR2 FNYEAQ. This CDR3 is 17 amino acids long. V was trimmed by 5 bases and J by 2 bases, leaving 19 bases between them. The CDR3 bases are TGTGCCAGCAGCCCGGGGTCGCCCGCGGCACCTGGAAACACCATATATTTT. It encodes CASSPGSPAAPGNTIYF. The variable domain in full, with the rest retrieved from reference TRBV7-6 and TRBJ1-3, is GAGVSQSPRYKVTKRGQDVALRCDPISGHVSLYWYRQALGQGPEFLTYFNYEAQQDKSGLPNDRFSAERPEGSISTLTIQRTEQRDSAMYRCASSPGSPAAPGNTIYFGEGSWLTVV.

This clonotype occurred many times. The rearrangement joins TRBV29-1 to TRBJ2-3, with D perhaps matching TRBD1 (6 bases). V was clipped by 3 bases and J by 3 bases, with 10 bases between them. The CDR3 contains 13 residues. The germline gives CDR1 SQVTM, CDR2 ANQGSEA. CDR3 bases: TGCAGCGTTGAGACAGGTCGTACAGATACGCAGTATTTT. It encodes CSVETGRTDTQYF.

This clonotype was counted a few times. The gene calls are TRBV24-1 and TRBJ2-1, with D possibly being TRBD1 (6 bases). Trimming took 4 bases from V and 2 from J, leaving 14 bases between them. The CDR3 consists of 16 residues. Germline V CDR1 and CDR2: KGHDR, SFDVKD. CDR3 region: CATSDPTGSPYNEQFF. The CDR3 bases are TGTGCCACCAGTGACCCTACAGGGAGCCCCTACAATGAGCAGTTCTTC.

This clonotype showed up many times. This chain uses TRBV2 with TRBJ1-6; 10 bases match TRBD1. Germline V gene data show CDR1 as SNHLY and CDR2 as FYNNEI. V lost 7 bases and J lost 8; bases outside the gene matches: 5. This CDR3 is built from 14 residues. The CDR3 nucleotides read TGTGCCAGCATAGGGGACAGGGGTTATTCACCCCTCCACTTT. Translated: CASIGDRGYSPLHF. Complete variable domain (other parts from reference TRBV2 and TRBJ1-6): EPEVTQTPSHQVTQMGQEVILRCVPISNHLYFYWYRQILGQKVEFLVSFYNNEISEKSEIFDDQFSVERPDGSNFTLKIRSTKLEDSAMYFCASIGDRGYSPLHFGNGTRLTVT.

The CDR3 region has the DNA TGTGCCAGCAGCCCACGGGATAGCGGGGGGTCCACCGGGGAGCTGTTTTTT. Translated, it gives CASSPRDSGGSTGELFF. The gene calls are TRBV7-2 and TRBJ2-2, with 10 bases aligning to TRBD2. The junction had 10 bases not matched to a gene; V was cut back by 5 bases and J by 4 bases. Germline V lookup: CDR1 SGHTA, CDR2 FQGNSA. This CDR3 has 17 amino acids.

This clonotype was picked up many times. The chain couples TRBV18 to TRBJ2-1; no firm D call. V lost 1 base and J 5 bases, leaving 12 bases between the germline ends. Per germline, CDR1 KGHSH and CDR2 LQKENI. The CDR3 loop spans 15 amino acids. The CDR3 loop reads CASSPLSGNDNEQFF. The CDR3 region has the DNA TGTGCCAGCTCACCACTTTCCGGAAATGACAATGAGCAGTTCTTC.

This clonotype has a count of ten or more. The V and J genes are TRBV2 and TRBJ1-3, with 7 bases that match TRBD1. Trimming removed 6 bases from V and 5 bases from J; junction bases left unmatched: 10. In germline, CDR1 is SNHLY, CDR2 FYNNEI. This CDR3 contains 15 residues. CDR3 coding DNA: TGTGCCAGCAGCGAAACCACAGGGGCGAGAAACACCATATATTTT. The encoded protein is CASSETTGARNTIYF.

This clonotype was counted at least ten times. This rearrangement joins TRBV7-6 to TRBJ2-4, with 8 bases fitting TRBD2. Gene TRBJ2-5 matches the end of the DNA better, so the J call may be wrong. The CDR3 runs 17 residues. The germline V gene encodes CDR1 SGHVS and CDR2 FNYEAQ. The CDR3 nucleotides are TGTGCCAGCAGCGCGGGACTACTAGCGGAGTTTTTGGAGACCCAGTACTTC. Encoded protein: CASSAGLLAEFLETQYF.

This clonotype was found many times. The CDR3, as DNA: TGTGCCAGCAGCGTAGGACTAGCGGGGATCCAAGAGACCCAGTACTTC. Translating gives CASSVGLAGIQETQYF. The rearrangement uses TRBV9 and TRBJ2-5, with 11 bases identical to TRBD2. This CDR3 has 16 amino acids. Trimming at V came to 0 bases and at J to 1 base, leaving 2 bases not matched to a gene. The germline gives CDR1 SGDLS, CDR2 YYNGEE.

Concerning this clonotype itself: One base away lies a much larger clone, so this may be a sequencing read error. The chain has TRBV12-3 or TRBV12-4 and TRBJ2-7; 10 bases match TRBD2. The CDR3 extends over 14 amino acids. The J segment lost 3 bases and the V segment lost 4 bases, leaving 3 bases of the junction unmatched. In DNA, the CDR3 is TGTGCCAGCAGTTCCGTAGCGGGAGGCTACGAGCAGTACTTC. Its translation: CASSSVAGGYEQYF.

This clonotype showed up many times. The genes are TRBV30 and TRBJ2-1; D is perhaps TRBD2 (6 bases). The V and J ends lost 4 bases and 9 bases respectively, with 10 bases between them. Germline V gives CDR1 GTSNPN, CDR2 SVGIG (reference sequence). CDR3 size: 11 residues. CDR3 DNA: TGTGCCTGGACCTTGGGGGGTGAGCAGTTCTTC. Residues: CAWTLGGEQFF.

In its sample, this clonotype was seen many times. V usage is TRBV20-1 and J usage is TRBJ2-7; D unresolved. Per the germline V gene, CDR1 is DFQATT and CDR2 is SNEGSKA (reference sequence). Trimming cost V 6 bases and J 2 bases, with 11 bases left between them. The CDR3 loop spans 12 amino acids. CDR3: CSAGQPTYEQYF. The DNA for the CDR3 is TGCAGTGCCGGCCAGCCCACCTACGAGCAGTACTTC.

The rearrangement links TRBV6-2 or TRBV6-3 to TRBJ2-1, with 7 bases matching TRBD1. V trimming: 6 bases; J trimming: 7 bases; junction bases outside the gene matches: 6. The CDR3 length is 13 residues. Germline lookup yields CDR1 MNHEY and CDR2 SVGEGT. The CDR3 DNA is TGTGCCAGCAGCCCCACAGGGGTGAATGAGCAGTTCTTC. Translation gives CASSPTGVNEQFF.